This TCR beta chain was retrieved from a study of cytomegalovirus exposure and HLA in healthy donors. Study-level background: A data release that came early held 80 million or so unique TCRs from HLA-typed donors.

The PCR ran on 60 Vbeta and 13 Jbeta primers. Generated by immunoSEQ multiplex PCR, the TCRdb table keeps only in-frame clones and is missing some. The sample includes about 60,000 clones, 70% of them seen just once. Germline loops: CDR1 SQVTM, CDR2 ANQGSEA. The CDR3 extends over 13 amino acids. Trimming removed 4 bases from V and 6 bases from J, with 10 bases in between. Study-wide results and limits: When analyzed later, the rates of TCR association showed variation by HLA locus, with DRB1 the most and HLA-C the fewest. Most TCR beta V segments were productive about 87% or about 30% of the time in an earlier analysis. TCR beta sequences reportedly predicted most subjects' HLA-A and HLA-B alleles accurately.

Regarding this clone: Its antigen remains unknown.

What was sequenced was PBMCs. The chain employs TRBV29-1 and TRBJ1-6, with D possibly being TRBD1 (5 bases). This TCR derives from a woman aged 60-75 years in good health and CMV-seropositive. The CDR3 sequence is CSVGQGLNSPLHF. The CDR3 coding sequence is TGCAGCGTTGGTCAGGGACTTAATTCACCCCTCCACTTT.